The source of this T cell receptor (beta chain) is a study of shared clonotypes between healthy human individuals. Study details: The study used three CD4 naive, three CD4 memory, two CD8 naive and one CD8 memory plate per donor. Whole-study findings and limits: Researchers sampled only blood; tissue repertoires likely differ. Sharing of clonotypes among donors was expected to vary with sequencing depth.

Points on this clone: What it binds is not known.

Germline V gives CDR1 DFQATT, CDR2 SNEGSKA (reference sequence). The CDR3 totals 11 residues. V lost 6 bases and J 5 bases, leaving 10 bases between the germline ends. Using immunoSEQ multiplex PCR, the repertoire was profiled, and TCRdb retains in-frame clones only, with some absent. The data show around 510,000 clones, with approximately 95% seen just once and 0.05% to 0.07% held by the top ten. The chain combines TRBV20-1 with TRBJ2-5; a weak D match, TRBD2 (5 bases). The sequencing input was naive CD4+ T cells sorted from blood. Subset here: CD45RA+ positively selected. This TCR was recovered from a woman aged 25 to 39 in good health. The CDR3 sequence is CSAPGWETQYF. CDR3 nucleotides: TGCAGTGCGCCGGGATGGGAGACCCAGTACTTC.